The rows below give T cell receptor beta chains drawn from one sample of a study of blood T cells in healthy people across ages. TCRdb used MiXCR to reprocess the 5' RACE reads, holding one entry per CDR3 protein. The profile shows about 620,000 distinct CDR3 sequences, approximately 21% of them singletons. The sample consisted of blood. The receptors stem from a man in his 70s in good health. The CDR3 runs from the conserved cysteine through the conserved F or W. A D gene is named only where the DNA matches it firmly. Only part of the rows carry a size: once, few, many, or a class if the clone is expanded.

abundance	j_gene	v_gene	d_gene	CDR3aa	CDR3nt
.	TRBJ1-5	TRBV6-1	.	CASSETGSGQPQHF	TGTGCCAGCAGTGAAACTGGGTCGGGTCAGCCCCAGCATTTT
.	TRBJ2-7	TRBV29-1	.	CSVEDPRNYEQYF	TGCAGCGTTGAAGATCCCCGGAATTACGAGCAGTACTTC
.	TRBJ2-7	TRBV27	TRBD1	CASSLSRGQGNEQYF	TGTGCCAGCAGTTTATCGAGGGGACAGGGCAACGAGCAGTACTTC
few	TRBJ2-2	TRBV5-1	.	CASSLAVAGYTGELFF	TGCGCCAGCAGCTTGGCCGTGGCAGGATACACCGGGGAGCTGTTTTTT
.	TRBJ1-2	TRBV5-6	TRBD1	CASSTDRGRGYGYTF	TGTGCCAGCAGCACCGACAGGGGGCGCGGCTATGGCTACACCTTC
.	TRBJ2-5	TRBV6-6	.	CASGSQGGGRETQYF	TGTGCCAGCGGCTCACAGGGAGGGGGAAGAGAGACCCAGTACTTC
.	TRBJ2-3	TRBV7-2	.	CASSSFPGSADTQYF	TGTGCCAGCAGCTCCTTCCCCGGGTCCGCAGATACGCAGTATTTT
.	TRBJ2-3	TRBV29-1	.	CSVEVNVDPPDTQYF	TGCAGCGTTGAAGTAAATGTCGACCCGCCGGATACGCAGTATTTT
.	TRBJ2-1	TRBV20-1	TRBD2	CSAAGWREGRSFSYNEQFF	TGCAGTGCCGCTGGGTGGCGGGAGGGCCGCTCCTTTTCCTACAATGAGCAGTTCTTC
few	TRBJ2-7	TRBV7-2	TRBD2	CASSLTSGASYEQYF	TGTGCCAGCAGCTTAACTAGCGGGGCCTCCTACGAGCAGTACTTC
.	TRBJ2-7	TRBV29-1	TRBD2	CSVEESSGKPYEQYF	TGCAGCGTTGAAGAATCTAGCGGGAAACCCTACGAGCAGTACTTC
few	TRBJ2-5	TRBV20-1	.	CSGRGQETQYF	TGCAGTGGGAGGGGGCAAGAGACCCAGTACTTC
.	TRBJ2-3	TRBV6-1	.	CAGQPGPRSTDTQYF	TGTGCCGGCCAACCGGGTCCCCGGAGCACAGATACGCAGTATTTT
few	TRBJ2-5	TRBV11-1	.	CASSSGTGTHIRETQYF	TGTGCCAGCAGCTCCGGGACCGGGACTCACATCAGAGAGACCCAGTACTTC
.	TRBJ2-4	TRBV3-1	.	CASSQRSAKNIQYF	TGTGCCAGCAGCCAAAGGAGTGCCAAAAACATTCAGTACTTC
many	TRBJ2-5	TRBV18	.	CASSPVFLQPPHF	TGTGCCAGCTCACCAGTCTTTTTACAGCCTCCTCATTTC
.	TRBJ2-1	TRBV7-9	.	CASSLGEVAANEQFF	TGTGCCAGCAGCTTAGGGGAGGTAGCAGCCAATGAGCAGTTCTTC
.	TRBJ1-2	TRBV12-3/TRBV12-4	.	CASSFSQRTGGYTF	TGTGCCAGCAGTTTTTCCCAACGAACGGGTGGCTACACCTTC
.	TRBJ1-4	TRBV7-9	.	CASSSSGGAKKLFF	TGTGCCAGCAGCTCCTCCGGGGGGGCGAAAAAACTGTTTTTT
.	TRBJ2-1	TRBV20-1	.	CSALNNEQFF	TGCAGTGCCTTGAACAATGAGCAGTTCTTC
many	TRBJ2-5	TRBV11-2	.	CASRPPALETQYF	TGTGCCAGCAGACCTCCAGCCCTGGAGACCCAGTACTTC
few	TRBJ2-4	TRBV19	TRBD1	CASSPQGEAKNIQYF	TGTGCCAGTAGCCCCCAGGGGGAGGCCAAAAACATTCAGTACTTC
.	TRBJ2-5	TRBV20-1	.	CSARDSQRQETQYF	TGCAGTGCTAGGGACTCTCAACGTCAAGAGACCCAGTACTTC
few	TRBJ2-5	TRBV3-1	TRBD1	CASSSGGPMSTQYF	TGTGCCAGCAGCTCAGGGGGTCCCATGTCGACCCAGTACTTC
.	TRBJ2-3	TRBV14	.	CASSQNQGTQYF	TGTGCCAGCAGCCAAAACCAGGGGACGCAGTATTTT
few	TRBJ2-7	TRBV7-2	TRBD2	CASSLNSGRASEQYF	TGTGCCAGCAGCTTGAATAGCGGGAGGGCCTCCGAGCAGTACTTC
once	TRBJ1-4	TRBV12-3/TRBV12-4	TRBD1	CASRTGQVDNEKLFF	TGTGCCAGCAGGACCGGACAGGTCGATAATGAAAAACTGTTTTTT
once	TRBJ1-2	TRBV6-5	TRBD1	CASRKGQGHYGYTF	TGTGCCAGCAGGAAGGGACAGGGTCACTATGGCTACACCTTC
.	TRBJ1-2	TRBV20-1	.	CSALLPGSTGYTF	TGCAGTGCCCTTCTACCAGGGTCGACTGGCTACACCTTC
few	TRBJ2-7	TRBV5-1	.	CASSLVGGIYEQYF	TGCGCCAGCAGCCTTGTGGGGGGTATCTACGAGCAGTACTTC
.	TRBJ2-5	TRBV13	TRBD2	CASSLNPAGQETQYF	TGTGCCAGCAGCTTAAACCCAGCGGGGCAAGAGACCCAGTACTTC
many	TRBJ2-3	TRBV20-1	TRBD2	CSAGASGSTDTQYF	TGCAGTGCGGGTGCTAGCGGGAGCACAGATACGCAGTATTTT
.	TRBJ1-4	TRBV10-3	TRBD1	CAITGGLSEKLFF	TGTGCCATCACAGGGGGCCTTTCTGAAAAACTGTTTTTT
few	TRBJ2-6	TRBV6-2/TRBV6-3	.	CASSYSGGANVLTF	TGTGCCAGCAGTTACTCCGGTGGGGCCAACGTCCTGACTTTC
few	TRBJ2-7	TRBV25-1	TRBD1	CASVPGQGNYEQYF	TGTGCCAGCGTACCGGGACAGGGGAACTACGAGCAGTACTTC
few	TRBJ2-1	TRBV11-2	.	CASSLARGVSYNEQFF	TGTGCCAGCAGCTTAGCCCGCGGAGTCTCCTACAATGAGCAGTTCTTC
.	TRBJ2-6	TRBV7-3	.	CASSLGPSLSGANVLTF	TGTGCCAGCAGCTTAGGTCCATCCCTCTCTGGGGCCAACGTCCTGACTTTC
.	TRBJ2-1	TRBV5-1	TRBD2	CASSLRGVWGSSYNEQFF	TGCGCCAGCAGCTTGCGGGGGGTATGGGGGAGCTCCTACAATGAGCAGTTCTTC
.	TRBJ2-7	TRBV28	.	CASSHFDRTAYEQHF	TGTGCCAGCAGCCACTTCGACAGGACAGCCTACGAGCAGCACTTC
.	TRBJ2-7	TRBV5-1	TRBD1	CASSLTAGQGRYEQYF	TGCGCCAGCAGCTTGACCGCGGGACAGGGACGGTACGAGCAGTACTTC
.	TRBJ2-1	TRBV5-4	.	CASSLELASDEQFF	TGTGCCAGCAGCTTGGAACTGGCTAGCGATGAGCAGTTCTTC
.	TRBJ2-3	TRBV20-1	.	CSARSAGLTDTQYF	TGCAGTGCTCGGTCGGCGGGCCTCACAGATACGCAGTATTTT
.	TRBJ2-7	TRBV4-3	TRBD2	CASSHVAGGAYEQYF	TGCGCCAGCAGCCACGTAGCGGGAGGGGCCTACGAGCAGTACTTC
many	TRBJ2-7	TRBV6-2/TRBV6-3	TRBD1	CASSYLPLTGGVYEQYF	TGTGCCAGCAGTTACCTACCCCTGACAGGGGGAGTGTACGAGCAGTACTTC
many	TRBJ2-7	TRBV5-1	.	CASSSGSYEQYF	TGCGCCAGCAGCTCCGGCTCCTACGAGCAGTACTTC
.	TRBJ1-1	TRBV20-1	.	CSARSPGGSTEAFF	TGCAGTGCTAGATCTCCCGGGGGGTCAACTGAAGCTTTCTTT
.	TRBJ2-1	TRBV27	TRBD2	CASSFAGEVSYNEQFF	TGTGCCAGCAGTTTTGCGGGAGAGGTCTCCTACAATGAGCAGTTCTTC
.	TRBJ1-4	TRBV20-1	.	CSAPLQEKLFF	TGCAGTGCCCCCCTGCAGGAAAAACTGTTTTTT
.	TRBJ2-3	TRBV27	.	CASRLLGEGDTQYF	TGTGCCAGCAGGCTACTAGGCGAAGGGGATACGCAGTATTTT
.	TRBJ2-7	TRBV3-1	.	CASSQAKFAYEQYF	TGTGCCAGCAGCCAAGCCAAGTTCGCCTACGAGCAGTACTTC
once	TRBJ2-5	TRBV25-1	TRBD2	CASKRNSGNYNEQSF	TGTGCCAGCAAGCGGAATAGCGGGAACTACAATGAGCAGTCCTTC
.	TRBJ2-1	TRBV11-3	TRBD2	CASSRIGLAGGRSYNEQFF	TGTGCCAGCAGCCGTATAGGGCTAGCGGGAGGACGCTCCTACAATGAGCAGTTCTTC
.	TRBJ2-1	TRBV27	.	CATLPGGHYGNEQFF	TGTGCCACCCTCCCAGGAGGACATTACGGCAATGAGCAGTTCTTC
.	TRBJ2-1	TRBV9	.	CASSVAHSGTQEQFF	TGTGCCAGCAGCGTAGCCCACTCCGGGACTCAAGAGCAGTTCTTC
.	TRBJ1-4	TRBV20-1	.	CSAARGFNEKLFF	TGCAGTGCTGCAAGGGGGTTTAATGAAAAACTGTTTTTT